These 20 T cell receptor beta chains came from one sample sequenced in a study of T cell responses to AZD1222 COVID-19 vaccine (dated by TCRdb to about 2021). The receptor library was made with the immunoSEQ multiplex PCR assay. Not all clones reach the TCRdb copy of this immuneACCESS table, which keeps in-frame sequences only. Checked studies attribute under half of the gap to unresolved V genes and leave the rest unexplained. The sample records about 46,000 clones, about 90% of which are singletons. The top ten constitute 1.1% of the sample. The time point label corresponds to: about 28 days (+/-7) after the second vaccine dose. Sequenced here: peripheral blood, sampled 28 days after the second AZD1222 dose. These receptors came from an adult who received the AZD1222 COVID-19 vaccine.

The CDR3: CASSRFSYQNTGELFF. For the CDR3, the DNA is TGTGCCAGCAGCCGTTTCAGTTATCAGAACACCGGGGAGCTGTTTTTT. This sequence joins TRBV27 and TRBJ2-2; the D is unclear. The CDR3 extends over 16 amino acids. Looked up from germline, CDR1 is MNHEY and CDR2 is SMNVEV (reference sequence). The V gene lost 6 bases and the J gene lost 1 base, with 15 bases spanning the gap.

This clone was counted between two and nine times. The rearrangement links TRBV5-1 to TRBJ2-3; 7 bases line up with TRBD1. Per germline, CDR1 SGHRS and CDR2 YFSETQ. This CDR3 spans 16 amino acids. Losses at the gene ends were 3 bases for V and 2 bases for J; bases not matched to a gene: 9. In DNA, the CDR3 is TGCGCCAGCAGCTCCTACGGACAGGCTCCCACAGATACGCAGTATTTT. Translating gives CASSSYGQAPTDTQYF. Combining the CDR3 with reference TRBV5-1 and TRBJ2-3 gives the whole variable domain KAGVTQTPRYLIKTRGQQVTLSCSPISGHRSVSWYQQTPGQGLQFLFEYFSETQRNKGNFPGRFSGRQFSNSRSEMNVSTLELGDSALYLCASSSYGQAPTDTQYFGPGTRLTVL.

The V call is TRBV5-1, the J call TRBJ2-1; D is unclear. The CDR3 spans 14 residues. V lost 0 bases, J lost 3 bases, and 7 bases lay in between. In germline, CDR1 is SGHRS, CDR2 YFSETQ. CDR3: CASSLGSIYNEQFF. In nucleotides, the CDR3 is TGCGCCAGCAGCTTGGGATCTATCTACAATGAGCAGTTCTTC.

The genes are TRBV2 and TRBJ2-1; TRBD2 aligns across 9 bases. The trim removed 4 bases at V and 0 bases at J, leaving 1 base unmatched. The CDR3 has 15 amino acids. Germline values: CDR1 SNHLY, CDR2 FYNNEI. The CDR3 reads CASSGLADSYNEQFF. The CDR3 DNA reads as TGTGCCAGCAGTGGACTAGCGGACTCCTACAATGAGCAGTTCTTC.

The chain has TRBV9 and TRBJ2-1; 8 bases are a match to TRBD2. Looked up from germline, CDR1 is SGDLS and CDR2 is YYNGEE. J was trimmed by 5 bases and V by 1 base; bases with no gene match: 11. The CDR3 is made up of 17 amino acids. CDR3 nucleotides: TGTGCCAGCAGCGTATACCCCCTAGCGGGCGGGGACAATGAGCAGTTCTTC. Protein product: CASSVYPLAGGDNEQFF.

This chain joins TRBV5-1 and TRBJ2-7; D is possibly TRBD1 (6 bases). Germline V gene data show CDR1 as SGHRS and CDR2 as YFSETQ. This CDR3 has 14 residues. V was clipped by 4 bases and J by 2 bases, with 13 bases between them. The CDR3 sequence is CASSPGQYPYEQYF. The CDR3 DNA sequence: TGCGCCAGCAGCCCAGGACAGTACCCCTACGAGCAGTACTTC.

V gene TRBV2 combines with J gene TRBJ2-4; D not resolved. Germline-derived CDR1 and CDR2 are SNHLY and FYNNEI. The CDR3 length is 15 residues. Trimming cost V 2 bases and J 0 bases, with 8 bases left between them. CDR3: CASSEWRLAKNIQYF. The CDR3, as DNA: TGTGCCAGCAGTGAATGGCGCCTAGCCAAAAACATTCAGTACTTC.

The chain combines TRBV4-2 with TRBJ1-2; D possibly corresponds to TRBD1 (5 bases). The CDR3 spans 15 residues. V lost 1 base, J lost 8 bases, and 17 bases lay in between. Germline V CDR1 and CDR2: LGHNA, YNFKEQ. In nucleotides, the CDR3 is TGTGCCAGCAGCCAAGCGGTTGGGGCCGTAGGAGGCTACACCTTC. Translating gives CASSQAVGAVGGYTF.

The J gene is TRBJ2-5, the V gene TRBV5-1; D unresolved. Trimming shortened V by 0 bases and J by 3 bases, and 9 bases separated the two germline ends. CDR3 size: 14 residues. From germline, CDR1 is SGHRS and CDR2 YFSETQ. The CDR3 nucleotides are TGCGCCAGCAGCTTGGCCGCTAGGAAAGAGACCCAGTACTTC. This encodes CASSLAARKETQYF.

The chain employs TRBV20-1 and TRBJ1-1; D not resolved. CDR1 is DFQATT, CDR2 SNEGSKA, per germline (reference sequence). This CDR3 region has 11 residues. Between the trimmed V and J ends, which lost 1 base and 7 bases, there was a span of 7 bases. CDR3 region: CSARVRSEAFF. Written as DNA, the CDR3 is TGCAGTGCTAGAGTCAGGAGTGAAGCTTTCTTT.

J is TRBJ1-5 and V is TRBV27; 7 positions agree with TRBD1. J was trimmed by 3 bases and V by 3 bases; bases with no gene match: 5. CDR3 length: 15 amino acids. Looked up from germline, CDR1 is MNHEY and CDR2 is SMNVEV (reference sequence). CDR3 nucleotide sequence: TGTGCCAGCAGTTTCCAGGGGGTAACCAATCAGCCCCAGCATTTT. Protein: CASSFQGVTNQPQHF.

The chain employs TRBV5-1 and TRBJ1-1; D is unclear. The CDR3 spans 15 residues. Per the germline V gene, CDR1 is SGHRS and CDR2 is YFSETQ. Trimming took 0 bases from V and 0 from J, leaving 9 bases between them. DNA for the CDR3: TGCGCCAGCAGCTTGGGGAGGCAAATGAACACTGAAGCTTTCTTT. Its protein is CASSLGRQMNTEAFF.

The V gene is TRBV15, the J gene TRBJ1-3; D ambiguous. The CDR3 totals 13 residues. Trimming cost V 1 base and J 4 bases, with 5 bases left between them. The V gene's germline CDR1 is LNHNV and CDR2 YYDKDF (reference sequence). CDR3 DNA sequence: TGTGCCACCAGCAGAGGGGAGGGAAACACCATATATTTT. It translates to CATSRGEGNTIYF.

The chain carries TRBV28 and TRBJ1-1; D is undetermined. This CDR3 is built from 11 residues. Germline CDR1 reads MDHEN; CDR2 reads SYDVKM. The ends were cut back, 7 bases at V and 1 base at J, with 4 bases in the middle. The CDR3 is CASNGNTEAFF. CDR3 bases: TGTGCCAGCAATGGGAACACTGAAGCTTTCTTT.

This rearrangement joins TRBV29-1 to TRBJ2-3, with 13 bases aligning to TRBD2. The V and J ends lost 7 bases and 4 bases, in that order; junction bases with no gene match: 5. CDR1 is SQVTM and CDR2 is ANQGSEA in the germline V gene. The length of the CDR3 is 14 residues. CDR3 loop: CSGRLAGGPDTQYF. The CDR3 nucleotides are TGCAGCGGCCGACTAGCGGGAGGTCCAGATACGCAGTATTTT.

The chain is built from TRBV9 and TRBJ2-3; no clear D. V was pared by 1 base and J by 7 bases, with 13 bases between. This CDR3 is 14 amino acids long. Germline values: CDR1 SGDLS, CDR2 YYNGEE. The CDR3 DNA is TGTGCCAGCAGCGTATCCCCCCTCCTCAATACGCAGTATTTT. Residues: CASSVSPLLNTQYF. Full variable domain (rest looked up from reference TRBV9 and TRBJ2-3): DSGVTQTPKHLITATGQRVTLRCSPRSGDLSVYWYQQSLDQGLQFLIQYYNGEERAKGNILERFSAQQFPDLHSELNLSSLELGDSALYFCASSVSPLLNTQYFGPGTRLTVL.

The chain uses TRBV15 and TRBJ1-1, with D possibly matching TRBD1 (6 bases). The V end lost 1 base, the J end lost 1 base, and 13 bases lay between the germline ends. The germline V gene has CDR1 LNHNV and CDR2 YYDKDF (reference sequence). The CDR3 spans 16 residues. The CDR3 region is CATSRARDIRNTEAFF. The CDR3 coding sequence is TGTGCCACCAGCAGAGCAAGGGACATCCGGAACACTGAAGCTTTCTTT.

CDR3 protein: CASSKINYGYTF. CDR3 DNA: TGTGCCAGCAGTAAAATTAACTATGGCTACACCTTC. J is TRBJ1-2 and V is TRBV2; D uncertain. CDR3 length: 12 amino acids. The V end was cut by 5 bases, the J end by 1 base, with 5 bases between. CDR1 and CDR2 (germline): SNHLY, FYNNEI.

The chain carries TRBV10-3 and TRBJ1-1, with 8 bases that match TRBD1. Germline loops: CDR1 ENHRY, CDR2 SYGVKD. The CDR3 is made up of 15 amino acids. V dropped 8 bases and J dropped 0; count of bases not matched to a gene: 8. CDR3 coding DNA: TGTGCCATCCAGGGGGCCGGGGCGATGAACACTGAAGCTTTCTTT. Translated: CAIQGAGAMNTEAFF.

This clone showed up just once. V and J are TRBV20-1 and TRBJ2-7, with D possibly matching TRBD2 (5 bases). Germline V gives CDR1 DFQATT, CDR2 SNEGSKA (reference sequence). This CDR3 contains 13 residues. Trimming stripped 3 bases from V and 0 bases from J, with 9 bases between. The CDR3 coding sequence is TGCAGTGCTAGTCGGGGAAACTCCTACGAGCAGTACTTC. It specifies CSASRGNSYEQYF.